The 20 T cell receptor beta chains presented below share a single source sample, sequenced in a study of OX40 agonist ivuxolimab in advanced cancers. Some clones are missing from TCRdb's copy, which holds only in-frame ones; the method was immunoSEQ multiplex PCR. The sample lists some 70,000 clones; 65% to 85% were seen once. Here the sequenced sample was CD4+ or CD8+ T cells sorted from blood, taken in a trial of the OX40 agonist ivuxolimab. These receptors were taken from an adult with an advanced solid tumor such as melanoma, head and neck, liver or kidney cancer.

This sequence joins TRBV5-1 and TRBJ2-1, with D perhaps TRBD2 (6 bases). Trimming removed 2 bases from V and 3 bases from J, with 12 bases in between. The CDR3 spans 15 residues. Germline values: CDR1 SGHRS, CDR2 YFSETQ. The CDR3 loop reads CASSLPGDLYNEQFF. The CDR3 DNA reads TGCGCCAGCAGCTTACCGGGGGACCTCTACAATGAGCAGTTCTTC.

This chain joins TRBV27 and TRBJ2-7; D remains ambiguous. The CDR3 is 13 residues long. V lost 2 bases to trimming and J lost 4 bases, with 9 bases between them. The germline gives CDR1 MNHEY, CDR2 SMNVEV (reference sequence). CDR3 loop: CASSLNWGYEQYF. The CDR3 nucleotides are TGTGCCAGCAGTTTAAACTGGGGTTACGAGCAGTACTTC.

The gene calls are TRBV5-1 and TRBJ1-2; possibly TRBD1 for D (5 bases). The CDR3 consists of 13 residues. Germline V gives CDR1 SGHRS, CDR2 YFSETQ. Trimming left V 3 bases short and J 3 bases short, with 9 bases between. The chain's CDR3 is CASSSGGYYGYTF. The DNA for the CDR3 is TGCGCCAGCAGCTCTGGGGGGTACTATGGCTACACCTTC. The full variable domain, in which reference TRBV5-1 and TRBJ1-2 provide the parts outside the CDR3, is KAGVTQTPRYLIKTRGQQVTLSCSPISGHRSVSWYQQTPGQGLQFLFEYFSETQRNKGNFPGRFSGRQFSNSRSEMNVSTLELGDSALYLCASSSGGYYGYTFGSGTRLTVV.

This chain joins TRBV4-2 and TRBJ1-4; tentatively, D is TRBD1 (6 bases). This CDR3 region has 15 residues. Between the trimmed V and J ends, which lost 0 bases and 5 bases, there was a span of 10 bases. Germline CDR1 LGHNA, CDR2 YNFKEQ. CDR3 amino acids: CASSQDGQGNEKLFF. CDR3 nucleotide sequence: TGTGCCAGCAGCCAAGATGGCCAGGGGAATGAAAAACTGTTTTTT.

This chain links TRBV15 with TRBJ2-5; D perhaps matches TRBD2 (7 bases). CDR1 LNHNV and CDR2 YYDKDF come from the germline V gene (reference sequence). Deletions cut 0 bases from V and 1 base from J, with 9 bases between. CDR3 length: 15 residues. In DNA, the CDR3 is TGTGCCACCAGCAGAGATCGGGGGGCCCAAGAGACCCAGTACTTC. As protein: CATSRDRGAQETQYF.

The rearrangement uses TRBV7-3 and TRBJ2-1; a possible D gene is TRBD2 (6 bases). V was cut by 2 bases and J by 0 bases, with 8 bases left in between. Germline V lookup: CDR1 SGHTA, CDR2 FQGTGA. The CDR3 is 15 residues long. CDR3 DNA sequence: TGTGCCAGCAGCTTAGGCGGGGCCTCCTACAATGAGCAGTTCTTC. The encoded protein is CASSLGGASYNEQFF.

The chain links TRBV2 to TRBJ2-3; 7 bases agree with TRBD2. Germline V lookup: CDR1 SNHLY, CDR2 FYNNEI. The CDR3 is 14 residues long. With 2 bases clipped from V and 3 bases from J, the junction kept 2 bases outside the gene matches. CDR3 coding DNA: TGTGCCAGCAGTGAAAGGGAGGGGACAGATACGCAGTATTTT. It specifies CASSEREGTDTQYF.

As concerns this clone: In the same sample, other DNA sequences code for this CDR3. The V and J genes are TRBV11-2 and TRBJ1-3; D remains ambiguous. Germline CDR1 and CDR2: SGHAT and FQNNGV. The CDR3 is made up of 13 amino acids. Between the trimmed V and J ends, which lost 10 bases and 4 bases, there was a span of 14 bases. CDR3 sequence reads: CATSNGAGNTIYF. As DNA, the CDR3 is TGTGCCACGTCGAACGGAGCAGGAAACACCATATATTTT.

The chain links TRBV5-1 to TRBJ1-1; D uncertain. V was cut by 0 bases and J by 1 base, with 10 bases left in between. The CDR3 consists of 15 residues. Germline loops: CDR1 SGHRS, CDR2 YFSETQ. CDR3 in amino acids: CASSLGELTNTEAFF. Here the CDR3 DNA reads TGCGCCAGCAGCTTGGGGGAGCTTACGAACACTGAAGCTTTCTTT.

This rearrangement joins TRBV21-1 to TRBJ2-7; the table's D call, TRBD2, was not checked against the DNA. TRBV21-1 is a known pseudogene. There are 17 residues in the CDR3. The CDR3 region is CASSKTVGVGEKGEQYV. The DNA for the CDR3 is TGTGCCAGCAGCAAAACGGTCGGGGTGGGAGAGAAGGGCGAGCAGTACGTC.

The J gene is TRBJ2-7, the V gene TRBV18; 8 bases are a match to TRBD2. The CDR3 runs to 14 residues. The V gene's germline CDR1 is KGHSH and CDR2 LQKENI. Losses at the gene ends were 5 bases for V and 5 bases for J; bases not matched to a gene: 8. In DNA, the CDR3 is TGTGCCAGCTCATCGGGACTAGGGCTGGACGAGCAGTACTTC. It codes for CASSSGLGLDEQYF.

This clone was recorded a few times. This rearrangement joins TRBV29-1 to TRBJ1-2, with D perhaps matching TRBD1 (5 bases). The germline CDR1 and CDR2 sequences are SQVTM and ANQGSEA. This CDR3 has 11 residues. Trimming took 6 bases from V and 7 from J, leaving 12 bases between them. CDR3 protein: CSVEVGGGYTF. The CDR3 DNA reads TGCAGCGTGGAGGTGGGGGGTGGCTACACCTTC.

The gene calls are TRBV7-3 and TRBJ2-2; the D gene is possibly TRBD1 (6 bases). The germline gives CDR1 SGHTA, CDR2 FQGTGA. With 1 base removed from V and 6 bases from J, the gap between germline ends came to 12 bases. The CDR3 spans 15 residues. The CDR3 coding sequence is TGTGCCAGCAGCTTAAGGGGGCTCAGTCCCGGGGAGCTGTTTTTT. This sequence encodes CASSLRGLSPGELFF.

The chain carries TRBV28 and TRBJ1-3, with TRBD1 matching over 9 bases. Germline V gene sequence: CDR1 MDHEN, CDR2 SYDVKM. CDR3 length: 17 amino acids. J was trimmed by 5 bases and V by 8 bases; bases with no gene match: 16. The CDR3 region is CASWTGVRGVVRNTIYF. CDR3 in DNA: TGTGCCAGCTGGACAGGGGTTAGGGGAGTGGTTCGAAACACCATATATTTT.

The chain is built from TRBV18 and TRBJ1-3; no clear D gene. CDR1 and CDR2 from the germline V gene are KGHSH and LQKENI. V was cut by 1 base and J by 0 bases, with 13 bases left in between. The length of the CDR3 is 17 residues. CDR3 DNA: TGTGCCAGCTCACCACAGGCCAGTCCCTCCTCTGGAAACACCATATATTTT. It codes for CASSPQASPSSGNTIYF.

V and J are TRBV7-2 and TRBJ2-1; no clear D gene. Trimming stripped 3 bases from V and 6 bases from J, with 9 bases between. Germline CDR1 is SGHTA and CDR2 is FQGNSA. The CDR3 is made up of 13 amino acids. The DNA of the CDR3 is TGTGCCAGCAGCTTTAGAGTCGGCAATGAGCAGTTCTTC. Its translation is CASSFRVGNEQFF. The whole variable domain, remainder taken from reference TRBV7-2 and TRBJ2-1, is GAGVSQSPSNKVTEKGKDVELRCDPISGHTALYWYRQSLGQGLEFLIYFQGNSAPDKSGLPSDRFSAERTGGSVSTLTIQRTQQEDSAVYLCASSFRVGNEQFFGPGTRLTVL.

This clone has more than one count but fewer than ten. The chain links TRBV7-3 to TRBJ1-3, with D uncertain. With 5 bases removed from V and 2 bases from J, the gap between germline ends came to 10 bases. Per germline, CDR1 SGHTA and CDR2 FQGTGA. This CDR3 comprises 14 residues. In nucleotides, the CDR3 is TGTGCCAGCAGCCAATTCGGCCCTGGAAACACCATATATTTT. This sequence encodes CASSQFGPGNTIYF.

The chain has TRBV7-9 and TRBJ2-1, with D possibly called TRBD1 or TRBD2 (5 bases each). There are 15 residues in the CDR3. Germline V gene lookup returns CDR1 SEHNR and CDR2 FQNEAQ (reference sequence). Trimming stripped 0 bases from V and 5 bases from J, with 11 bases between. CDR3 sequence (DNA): TGTGCCAGCAGCTTAGCCGGGACGCCGAACAATGAGCAGTTCTTC. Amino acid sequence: CASSLAGTPNNEQFF.

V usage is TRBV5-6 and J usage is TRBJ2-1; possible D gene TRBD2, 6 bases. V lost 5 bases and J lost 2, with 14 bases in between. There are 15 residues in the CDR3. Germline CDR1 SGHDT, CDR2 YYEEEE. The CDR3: CASRPRGGTYNEQFF. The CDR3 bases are TGTGCCAGCAGGCCTCGGGGCGGGACCTACAATGAGCAGTTCTTC.

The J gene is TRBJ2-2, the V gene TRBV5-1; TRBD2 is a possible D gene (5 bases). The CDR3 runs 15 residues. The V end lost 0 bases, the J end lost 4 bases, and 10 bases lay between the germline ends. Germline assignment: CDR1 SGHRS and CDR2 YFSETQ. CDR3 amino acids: CASSLVIGSTGELFF. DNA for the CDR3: TGCGCCAGCAGCTTGGTTATAGGGAGCACCGGGGAGCTGTTTTTT.